Shown below are 5 T cell receptor beta chains from a single sample sequenced in a study of PD-L1 blockade in urothelial cancer. Repertoires were generated with immunoSEQ multiplex PCR, while TCRdb's copy carries only in-frame clones and drops some. The table lists about 24,000 clones, around 88% of them singletons. Material: PBMCs, obtained around atezolizumab (anti-PD-L1) treatment. The receptor source for this set is a man in his fifties or sixties with urothelial cancer.

The J gene is TRBJ2-7, the V gene TRBV5-6, with D perhaps TRBD2 (6 bases). The CDR3 contains 14 residues. V lost 2 bases and J 3 bases, leaving 12 bases between the germline ends. Germline loops: CDR1 SGHDT, CDR2 YYEEEE. In DNA form, the CDR3 reads TGTGCCAGCAGCTTTCCGGGACTCTACTACGAGCAGTACTTC. It specifies CASSFPGLYYEQYF.

This chain uses TRBV7-2 with TRBJ2-7; tentative D call: TRBD1 (6 bases). Germline assignment: CDR1 SGHTA and CDR2 FQGNSA. The V end was cut by 8 bases, the J end by 0 bases, with 11 bases between. The CDR3 spans 13 residues. CDR3 amino acids: CASFRDNSYEQYF. The DNA for the CDR3 is TGTGCCAGCTTTAGGGACAACTCCTACGAGCAGTACTTC.

This chain joins TRBV2 and TRBJ1-1, with D unresolved. Looked up from germline, CDR1 is SNHLY and CDR2 is FYNNEI. The CDR3 has 12 residues. Trimming took 5 bases from V and 4 from J, leaving 8 bases between them. The CDR3 spells CASSRLSTEAFF. In nucleotides, the CDR3 is TGTGCCAGCAGTCGCCTGAGCACTGAAGCTTTCTTT. The whole variable domain, filled in from reference TRBV2 and TRBJ1-1, reads EPEVTQTPSHQVTQMGQEVILRCVPISNHLYFYWYRQILGQKVEFLVSFYNNEISEKSEIFDDQFSVERPDGSNFTLKIRSTKLEDSAMYFCASSRLSTEAFFGQGTRLTVV.

V gene TRBV5-1 combines with J gene TRBJ1-1; 10 positions agree with TRBD1. The CDR3 runs 15 residues. Losses at the gene ends were 0 bases for V and 5 bases for J; bases not matched to a gene: 4. CDR1 is SGHRS, CDR2 YFSETQ, per germline. The CDR3 protein is CASSLALGQGTEAFF. CDR3 DNA sequence: TGCGCCAGCAGCTTGGCCCTGGGACAGGGGACTGAAGCTTTCTTT.

The chain is built from TRBV5-3 and TRBJ1-5; 9 bases line up with TRBD1. TRBV5-3 is annotated as an ORF whose role is uncertain. Unmatched junction bases numbered 6, after V lost 0 bases and J lost 5 bases. CDR3 length: 16 amino acids. In nucleotides, the CDR3 is TGTGCCAGAAGCTTGGATTGTGACAGGGGGGATCAGCCCCAGCATTTT. The encoded protein is CARSLDCDRGDQPQHF.